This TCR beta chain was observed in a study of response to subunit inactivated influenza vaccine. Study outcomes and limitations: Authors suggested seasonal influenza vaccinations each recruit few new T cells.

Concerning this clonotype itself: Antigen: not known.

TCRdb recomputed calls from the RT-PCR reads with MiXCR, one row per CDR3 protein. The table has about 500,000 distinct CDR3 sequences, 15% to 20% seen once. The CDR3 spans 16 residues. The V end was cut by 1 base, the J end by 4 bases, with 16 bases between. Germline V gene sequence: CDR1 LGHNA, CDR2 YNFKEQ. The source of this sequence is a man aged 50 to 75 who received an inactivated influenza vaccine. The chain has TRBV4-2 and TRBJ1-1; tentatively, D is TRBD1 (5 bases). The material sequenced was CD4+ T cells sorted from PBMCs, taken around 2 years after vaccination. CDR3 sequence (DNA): TGTGCCAGCAGCCAAGGAGCTGGCAGGGTGACCACTGAAGCTTTCTTT. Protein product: CASSQGAGRVTTEAFF.